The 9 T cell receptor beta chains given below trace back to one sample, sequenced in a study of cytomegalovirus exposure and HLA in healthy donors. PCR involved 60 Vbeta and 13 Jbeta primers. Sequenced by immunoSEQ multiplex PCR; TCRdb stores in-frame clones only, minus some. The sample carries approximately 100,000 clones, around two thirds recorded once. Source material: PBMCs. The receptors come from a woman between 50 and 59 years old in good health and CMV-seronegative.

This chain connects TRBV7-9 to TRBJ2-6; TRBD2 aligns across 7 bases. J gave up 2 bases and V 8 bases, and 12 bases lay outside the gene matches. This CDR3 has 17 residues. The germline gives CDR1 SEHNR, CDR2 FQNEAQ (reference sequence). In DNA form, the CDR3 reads TGTGCCAGCGATGGGACGGGAGGAGTTGCTGGGGCCAACGTCCTGACTTTC. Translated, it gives CASDGTGGVAGANVLTF. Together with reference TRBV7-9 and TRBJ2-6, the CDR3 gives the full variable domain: DTGVSQNPRHKITKRGQNVTFRCDPISEHNRLYWYRQTLGQGPEFLTYFQNEAQLEKSRLLSDRFSAERPKGSFSTLEIQRTEQGDSAMYLCASDGTGGVAGANVLTFGAGSRLTVL.

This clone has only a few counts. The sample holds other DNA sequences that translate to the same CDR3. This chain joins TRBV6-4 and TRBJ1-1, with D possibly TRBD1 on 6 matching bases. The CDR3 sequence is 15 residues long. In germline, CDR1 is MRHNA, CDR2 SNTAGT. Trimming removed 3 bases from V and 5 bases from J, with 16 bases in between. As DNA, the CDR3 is TGTGCCAGCAGTGAGGAGTGGGGGCGGGGGACTGAAGCTTTCTTT. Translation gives CASSEEWGRGTEAFF.

The CDR3 coding sequence is TGCGCCAGCAGAACGGACTCGGGGGGATATGGCTACACCTTC. This translates into CASRTDSGGYGYTF. This chain connects TRBV5-1 to TRBJ1-2; possibly TRBD1 for D (5 bases). The CDR3 has 14 residues. Trimming left V 5 bases short and J 5 bases short, with 16 bases between. Germline values: CDR1 SGHRS, CDR2 YFSETQ.

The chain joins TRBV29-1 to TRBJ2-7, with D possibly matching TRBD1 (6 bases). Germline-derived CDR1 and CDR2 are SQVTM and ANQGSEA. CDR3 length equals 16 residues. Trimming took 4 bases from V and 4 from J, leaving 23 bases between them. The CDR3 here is CSVVFNHRESVYEQYF. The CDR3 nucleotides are TGCAGCGTTGTGTTCAACCACAGGGAATCGGTTTACGAGCAGTACTTC.

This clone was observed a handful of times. The CDR3 protein is CASSQLAGGVSAGELFF. In DNA form, the CDR3 reads TGTGCCAGCAGCCAATTAGCGGGAGGGGTCTCCGCCGGGGAGCTGTTTTTT. The chain links TRBV4-2 to TRBJ2-2, with 11 bases identical to TRBD2. The germline CDR1 and CDR2 sequences are LGHNA and YNFKEQ. J gave up 6 bases and V 2 bases, and 8 bases lay outside the gene matches. The CDR3 spans 17 residues.

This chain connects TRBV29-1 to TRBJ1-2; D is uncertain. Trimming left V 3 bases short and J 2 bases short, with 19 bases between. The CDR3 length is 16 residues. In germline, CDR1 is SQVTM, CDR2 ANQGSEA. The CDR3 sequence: CSVDLESPISNYGYTF. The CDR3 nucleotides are TGCAGCGTTGATCTGGAGTCACCTATCTCCAACTATGGCTACACCTTC. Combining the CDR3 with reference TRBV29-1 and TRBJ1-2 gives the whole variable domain SAVISQKPSRDICQRGTSLTIQCQVDSQVTMMFWYRQQPGQSLTLIATANQGSEATYESGFVIDKFPISRPNLTFSTLTVSNMSPEDSSIYLCSVDLESPISNYGYTFGSGTRLTVV.

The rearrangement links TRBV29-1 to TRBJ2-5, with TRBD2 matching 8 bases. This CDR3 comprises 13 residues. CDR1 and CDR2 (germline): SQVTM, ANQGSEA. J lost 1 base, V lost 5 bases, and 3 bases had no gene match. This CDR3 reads CSVSGSTQETQYF. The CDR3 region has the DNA TGCAGCGTTAGCGGGAGTACCCAAGAGACCCAGTACTTC.

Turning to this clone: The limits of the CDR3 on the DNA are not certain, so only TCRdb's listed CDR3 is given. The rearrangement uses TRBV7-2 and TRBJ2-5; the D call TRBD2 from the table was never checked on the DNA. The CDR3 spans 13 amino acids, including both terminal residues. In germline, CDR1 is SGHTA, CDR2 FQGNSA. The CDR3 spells CASSLVASGSRDF.

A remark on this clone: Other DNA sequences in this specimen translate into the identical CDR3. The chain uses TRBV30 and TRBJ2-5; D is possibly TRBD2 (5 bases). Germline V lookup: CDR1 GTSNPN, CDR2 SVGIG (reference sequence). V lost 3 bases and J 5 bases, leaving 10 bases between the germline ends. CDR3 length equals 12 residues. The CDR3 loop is CAWSGRGETQYF. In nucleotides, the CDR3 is TGTGCCTGGAGCGGCCGAGGGGAGACCCAGTACTTC.